This TCR beta chain originates from a study of breast tumors, draining lymph nodes, adjacent tissues. Whole-study findings and limits: Findings are consistent with lymph node origin and intratumoral expansion of most tumor T cells. Compared with basal-like, luminal-like tumors shared significantly more repertoire with nontumor tissue.

Samples came from axillary lymph nodes draining the breast cancer. Note on this clonotype: Its target is not known.

Per the germline V gene, CDR1 is SQVTM and CDR2 is ANQGSEA. With 0 bases clipped from V and 5 bases from J, the junction kept 3 bases outside the gene matches. The CDR3 runs 14 residues. In TCRdb, the multiplex PCR reads were re-called with MiXCR into one record per CDR3 protein. Here the sample spans about 230,000 distinct CDR3 sequences, less than 40% being singletons. The clonotype comes from a female donor with breast cancer. Some clones in this sample may be carry-over from other donors' samples. The sequenced sample was axillary lymph node tissue. The gene calls are TRBV29-1 and TRBJ2-3, with TRBD1 identical over 9 bases. CDR3 coding DNA: TGCAGCGTTGAAGATGGGACAGGGAAAGATACGCAGTATTTT. The encoded protein is CSVEDGTGKDTQYF.